One sample yielded the 25 T cell receptor beta chains listed below, sequenced in a study of T cell changes during pregnancy in multiple sclerosis. The data were produced by immunoSEQ multiplex PCR, yet TCRdb's version contains in-frame clones alone and is incomplete. The sample has some 43,000 clones; approximately 87% are singletons. The specimen was peripheral blood, collected in the first trimester of pregnancy. The source of these receptors is a female donor in good health, enrolled as a control in a pregnancy study.

The chain couples TRBV29-1 to TRBJ2-3; the D gene is possibly TRBD1 (6 bases). The CDR3 spans 14 residues. Trimming removed 4 bases from V and 6 bases from J, with 17 bases in between. Germline CDR1 is SQVTM and CDR2 is ANQGSEA. CDR3 sequence reads: CSVAGQFSTDTQYF. DNA for the CDR3: TGCAGCGTTGCTGGACAGTTTTCGACTGATACGCAGTATTTT.

This clone was detected once. The chain carries TRBV5-1 and TRBJ1-2; D ambiguous. V was pared by 5 bases and J by 3 bases, with 8 bases between. Per the germline V gene, CDR1 is SGHRS and CDR2 is YFSETQ. CDR3 size: 12 residues. CDR3 residues: CASRHPDYGYTF. CDR3 nucleotides: TGCGCCAGCAGACACCCCGACTATGGCTACACCTTC. The whole variable domain, remainder taken from reference TRBV5-1 and TRBJ1-2, is KAGVTQTPRYLIKTRGQQVTLSCSPISGHRSVSWYQQTPGQGLQFLFEYFSETQRNKGNFPGRFSGRQFSNSRSEMNVSTLELGDSALYLCASRHPDYGYTFGSGTRLTVV.

This clone appeared once. The rearrangement joins TRBV19 to TRBJ2-3, with D possibly being TRBD2 (6 bases). The CDR3 has 13 residues. V was cut by 6 bases and J by 3 bases, with 10 bases left in between. CDR1 LNHDA and CDR2 SQIVND come from the germline V gene (reference sequence). The chain's CDR3 is CASSFRETDTQYF. DNA for the CDR3: TGTGCCAGTAGCTTCCGGGAGACAGATACGCAGTATTTT. The entire variable domain, with the rest obtained from reference TRBV19 and TRBJ2-3, is as follows: DGGITQSPKYLFRKEGQNVTLSCEQNLNHDAMYWYRQDPGQGLRLIYYSQIVNDFQKGDIAEGYSVSREKKESFPLTVTSAQKNPTAFYLCASSFRETDTQYFGPGTRLTVL.

The V gene is TRBV28, the J gene TRBJ1-2; D is possibly TRBD1 (6 bases). Trimming shortened V by 9 bases and J by 8 bases, and 13 bases separated the two germline ends. The CDR3 spans 11 residues. From germline, CDR1 is MDHEN and CDR2 SYDVKM. CDR3 loop: CASRQAFGYTF. CDR3 bases: TGTGCCAGTCGACAGGCATTCGGCTACACCTTC.

The chain couples TRBV13 to TRBJ2-5, with 8 bases aligning to TRBD1. CDR1 and CDR2 (germline): PRHDT, FYEKMQ (reference sequence). The CDR3 has 16 amino acids. V was clipped by 4 bases and J by 1 base; unmatched bases: 8. DNA for the CDR3: TGTGCCAGCAGCTCTGGACCTACAGGGGGCCAAGAGACCCAGTACTTC. This encodes CASSSGPTGGQETQYF. Full variable domain (remainder filled in from reference TRBV13 and TRBJ2-5): AAGVIQSPRHLIKEKRETATLKCYPIPRHDTVYWYQQGPGQDPQFLISFYEKMQSDKGSIPDRFSAQQFSDYHSELNMSSLELGDSALYFCASSSGPTGGQETQYFGPGTRLLVL.

The CDR3 region is CASSQEDRGNTEAFF. The CDR3 coding sequence is TGCGCCAGCAGCCAAGAGGACAGGGGGAACACTGAAGCTTTCTTT. The chain uses TRBV4-1 and TRBJ1-1; 9 bases are a match to TRBD1. Germline V gene lookup returns CDR1 MGHRA and CDR2 YSYEKL. The CDR3 runs to 15 residues. V was pared by 0 bases and J by 1 base, with 0 bases of the junction left unmatched.

The CDR3 here is CASSLAPRGSDTQYF. The CDR3 coding sequence is TGTGCCAGCAGCTTAGCCCCAAGAGGGTCCGATACGCAGTATTTT. The chain couples TRBV7-6 to TRBJ2-3, with D possibly being TRBD2 (5 bases). The V end lost 0 bases, the J end lost 6 bases, and 13 bases lay between the germline ends. The CDR3 is made up of 15 amino acids. Germline CDR1 SGHVS, CDR2 FNYEAQ. The full variable domain, in which reference TRBV7-6 and TRBJ2-3 provide the parts outside the CDR3, is GAGVSQSPRYKVTKRGQDVALRCDPISGHVSLYWYRQALGQGPEFLTYFNYEAQQDKSGLPNDRFSAERPEGSISTLTIQRTEQRDSAMYRCASSLAPRGSDTQYFGPGTRLTVL.

The rearrangement uses TRBV5-8 and TRBJ2-1, with 9 nucleotides matching TRBD1. The CDR3 length is 17 residues. CDR1 and CDR2 (germline): SGHTS, YDEGEE. V lost 3 bases to trimming and J lost 1 base; unmatched junction nucleotides: 8. The CDR3 DNA sequence: TGTGCCAGCAGCTCATTTAGGGGGACAGGGTCCTACAATGAGCAGTTCTTC. Its translation is CASSSFRGTGSYNEQFF.

This chain connects TRBV30 to TRBJ2-3; the match to TRBD2 covers 10 bases. V trimming: 4 bases; J trimming: 5 bases; junction bases outside the gene matches: 3. The germline gives CDR1 GTSNPN, CDR2 SVGIG (reference sequence). The length of the CDR3 is 13 residues. The CDR3 is CAWNIAGGDTQYF. DNA for the CDR3: TGTGCCTGGAATATAGCGGGAGGAGATACGCAGTATTTT.

The chain joins TRBV4-3 to TRBJ1-5; unclear D gene. Germline V gives CDR1 LGHNA, CDR2 YSLEER. Trimming took off 0 bases at V and 10 bases at J, with 10 bases between the two ends. The length of the CDR3 is 13 residues. The CDR3 protein is CASSQEAQAPQHF. The CDR3 DNA reads as TGCGCCAGCAGCCAAGAGGCTCAGGCCCCCCAGCATTTT.

CDR3 in DNA: TGTGCCAGCAGCAGAGACGCAGGAACTTTCAATTCACCCCTCCACTTT. It specifies CASSRDAGTFNSPLHF. J is TRBJ1-6 and V is TRBV7-6, with no clear D. The CDR3 consists of 16 residues. The germline V gene has CDR1 SGHVS and CDR2 FNYEAQ. The V end was cut by 5 bases, the J end by 7 bases, with 18 bases between.

This clone occurred once. V gene TRBV14 combines with J gene TRBJ2-5; 8 bases are shared with TRBD2. The V segment lost 5 bases and the J segment 5 bases; nucleotides outside the gene matches: 10. This CDR3 spans 15 amino acids. The V gene's germline CDR1 is SGHDN and CDR2 FVKESK. In DNA form, the CDR3 reads TGTGCCAGCAGCACCCGAGCGGGGGAGGCGGAGACCCAGTACTTC. It yields the protein CASSTRAGEAETQYF.

The rearrangement uses TRBV27 and TRBJ2-1; D is possibly TRBD2 (5 bases). This CDR3 comprises 15 residues. CDR1 is MNHEY, CDR2 SMNVEV, per germline (reference sequence). Trimming shortened V by 2 bases and J by 9 bases, and 17 bases separated the two germline ends. In DNA, the CDR3 is TGTGCCAGCAGTTTAAACGGGCTAGCCCGGGGTGAGCAGTTCTTC. This gives the protein CASSLNGLARGEQFF.

The chain is built from TRBV11-1 and TRBJ1-2, with D maybe TRBD1 (5 bases). This CDR3 is 14 amino acids long. V was shortened by 4 bases and J by 2 bases, with 11 bases between the two germline ends. CDR1 and CDR2 from the germline V gene are SGHAT and FQDESV (reference sequence). The CDR3 DNA is TGTGCCAGCAGCTCTATAGGGGTCAACTATGGCTACACCTTC. Translating it yields CASSSIGVNYGYTF.

V gene TRBV4-3 combines with J gene TRBJ2-5, with 8 bases fitting TRBD1. The CDR3 is 16 amino acids. Trimming took 0 bases from V and 5 from J; bases not matched to a gene: 8. Germline assignment: CDR1 LGHNA and CDR2 YSLEER. The DNA of the CDR3 is TGCGCCAGCAGCCAAGATCTTCAGGGGGCGAAGGAGACCCAGTACTTC. It yields the protein CASSQDLQGAKETQYF.

The CDR3 protein is CASSKVGTGYEQFF. The CDR3 bases are TGTGCCAGCAGCAAAGTTGGGACAGGGTATGAGCAGTTCTTC. The rearrangement joins TRBV21-1 to TRBJ2-1; the DNA was not used to check the table's D call, TRBD1. TRBV21-1 is designated a pseudogene. This CDR3 contains 14 residues.

The V and J genes are TRBV2 and TRBJ2-2, with D perhaps matching TRBD2 (5 bases). The CDR3 is made up of 14 amino acids. The germline V gene has CDR1 SNHLY and CDR2 FYNNEI. The V and J ends lost 7 bases and 2 bases respectively, with 11 bases between them. CDR3 nucleotide sequence: TGTGCCAGCAAGCCGCGGGTCAACACCGGGGAGCTGTTTTTT. Translation: CASKPRVNTGELFF.

This clone was observed once. J is TRBJ2-1 and V is TRBV27, with TRBD2 as a possible D gene (5 bases). This CDR3 has 14 amino acids. Germline-derived CDR1 and CDR2 are MNHEY and SMNVEV (reference sequence). The V gene lost 5 bases and the J gene lost 6 bases, with 14 bases spanning the gap. In DNA, the CDR3 is TGTGCCAGCAGTCTAGAAGAGCGGAGCAATGAGCAGTTCTTC. Translation: CASSLEERSNEQFF.

This clone has just a few counts. V and J are TRBV7-8 and TRBJ2-5; TRBD2 matches at 16 bases. Germline CDR1 SGHVS, CDR2 FQNEAQ. There are 17 residues in the CDR3. The ends lost 0 bases at V and 3 bases at J; junction bases unmatched: 1. CDR3 sequence reads: CASSLAGLAGGKETQYF. The CDR3 nucleotides are TGTGCCAGCAGCTTAGCGGGACTAGCGGGGGGGAAAGAGACCCAGTACTTC.

For the CDR3, the DNA is TGTGCCAGCAGCTTGGCGGCAGGGAGCGGGTACACTGAAGCTTTCTTT. Its translation is CASSLAAGSGYTEAFF. The chain carries TRBV5-4 and TRBJ1-1; weak D call: TRBD1 (5 bases). Germline CDR1 and CDR2: SGHNT and YYREEE (reference sequence). The CDR3 spans 16 residues. Trimming took 0 bases from V and 3 from J, leaving 15 bases between them.

The rearrangement links TRBV11-2 to TRBJ2-4; D possibly corresponds to TRBD1 (5 bases). The V and J ends lost 3 bases and 6 bases respectively, with 12 bases between them. Germline CDR1 SGHAT, CDR2 FQNNGV. This CDR3 has 14 amino acids. CDR3 sequence reads: CASSLAGPRNIQYF. The CDR3 coding sequence is TGTGCCAGCAGCTTGGCAGGGCCAAGAAACATTCAGTACTTC.

The gene calls are TRBV27 and TRBJ1-5, with D perhaps TRBD1 (6 bases). Germline V gene sequence: CDR1 MNHEY, CDR2 SMNVEV (reference sequence). The CDR3 is 15 residues long. Trimming took 0 bases from V and 6 from J, leaving 12 bases between them. The CDR3 DNA follows: TGTGCCAGCAGTTTATCGATCAGGGGCGGTCAGCCCCAGCATTTT. Translation gives CASSLSIRGGQPQHF.

This chain joins TRBV28 and TRBJ2-5, with 12 positions matching TRBD2. The CDR3 is 15 amino acids. In germline, CDR1 is MDHEN, CDR2 SYDVKM. With 4 bases clipped from V and 7 bases from J, the junction kept 7 bases outside the gene matches. The DNA of the CDR3 is TGTGCCAGCAGTTCACTAGCGGGAGGCCCAGGGACCCAGTACTTC. Translated: CASSSLAGGPGTQYF.

This chain joins TRBV18 and TRBJ2-7, with TRBD1 matching over 8 bases. Looked up from germline, CDR1 is KGHSH and CDR2 is LQKENI. CDR3 length: 16 amino acids. The V and J ends lost 3 bases and 2 bases, in that order; junction bases with no gene match: 9. CDR3 loop: CASSPLRDRLTYEQYF. CDR3 in DNA: TGTGCCAGCTCACCGCTCAGGGACAGGCTAACCTACGAGCAGTACTTC.

The rearrangement joins TRBV11-1 to TRBJ2-5, with TRBD1 matching 8 bases. The CDR3 is made up of 14 amino acids. CDR1 and CDR2 (germline): SGHAT, FQDESV (reference sequence). V was clipped by 1 base and J by 4 bases; unmatched bases: 2. CDR3 nucleotides: TGTGCCAGCAGCTTAGTCAGGGGGCGAGAGACCCAGTACTTC. It translates to CASSLVRGRETQYF.